The rows below give T cell receptor beta chains drawn from one sample of a study of OX40 agonist ivuxolimab in advanced cancers. Libraries were prepared by immunoSEQ multiplex PCR; TCRdb keeps only in-frame clonotypes and omits some of them. The sample consists of more than 45,000 clones, roughly 82% of them appearing once. Here the sequenced sample was CD4+ or CD8+ T cells sorted from blood, taken in a trial of the OX40 agonist ivuxolimab. The receptors come from an adult with an advanced solid tumor such as melanoma, head and neck, liver or kidney cancer. CDR3s include the opening cysteine and the closing phenylalanine or tryptophan. A D gene is named only where the DNA matches it firmly. Rows give clone size only sometimes, using once, few, many, or a class for an expanded clone.

length,J,size,V,D,CDR3,DNA
13,TRBJ1-1,once,TRBV6-6,.,CASNERDYTEAFF,TGTGCCAGCAATGAAAGGGATTACACTGAAGCTTTCTTT
13,TRBJ1-2,.,TRBV2,.,CASMSDVNYGYTF,TGTGCCAGCATGTCCGACGTTAACTATGGCTACACCTTC
14,TRBJ2-5,.,TRBV18,TRBD2,CASSSDGGGETQYF,TGTGCCAGCTCATCGGACGGCGGGGGAGAGACCCAGTACTTC
15,TRBJ2-1,.,TRBV5-5,TRBD1,CASSNPGQGFGEQFF,TGTGCCAGCAGCAATCCGGGACAGGGGTTTGGTGAGCAGTTCTTC
16,TRBJ2-3,.,TRBV5-1,TRBD2,CASSWGAGGSTDTQYF,TGCGCCAGCAGCTGGGGAGCGGGGGGGAGCACAGATACGCAGTATTTT
17,TRBJ2-3,.,TRBV5-4,.,CASTKGGTPAGWDTQYF,TGTGCCAGCACCAAGGGTGGGACTCCCGCTGGATGGGATACGCAGTATTTT
16,TRBJ1-5,.,TRBV7-1,.,CASSLGAGGSNQPQHF,TGTGCCAGCAGCTTAGGAGCGGGGGGAAGCAATCAGCCCCAGCATTTT
14,TRBJ2-5,once,TRBV28,TRBD2,CASSLAGVQETQYF,TGTGCCAGCAGTTTAGCGGGAGTCCAAGAGACCCAGTACTTC
13,TRBJ1-2,once,TRBV10-3,.,CAIHPGGNYGYTF,TGTGCCATCCACCCGGGGGGGAACTATGGCTACACCTTC
14,TRBJ2-1,.,TRBV7-2,.,CASSSPGAYNEQFF,TGTGCCAGCAGCTCCCCGGGGGCCTACAATGAGCAGTTCTTC
14,TRBJ1-2,.,TRBV28,.,CASSLMRGSYGYTF,TGTGCCAGCAGTTTAATGAGGGGTAGCTATGGCTACACCTTC
13,TRBJ1-1,once,TRBV11-3,.,CASSLNENTEAFF,TGTGCCAGCAGCTTAAATGAGAACACTGAAGCTTTCTTT
16,TRBJ1-3,.,TRBV4-1,.,CASSQGDSVSGNTIYF,TGCGCCAGCAGCCAAGGAGATTCTGTCTCTGGAAACACCATATATTTT
15,TRBJ2-3,.,TRBV18,TRBD1,CASSPMRQGADTQYF,TGTGCCAGCTCACCAATGAGACAGGGGGCTGATACGCAGTATTTT
15,TRBJ1-6,.,TRBV4-1,.,CASTLGGSYNSPLHF,TGCGCCAGCACCTTGGGTGGCTCCTATAATTCACCCCTCCACTTT
14,TRBJ2-3,.,TRBV11-2,.,CASSLTGFTDTQYF,TGTGCCAGCAGCCTCACAGGGTTCACAGATACGCAGTATTTT
13,TRBJ2-5,.,TRBV18,.,CASSNTRIETQYF,TGTGCCAGCTCTAATACCCGAATAGAGACCCAGTACTTC
16,TRBJ2-7,.,TRBV6-1,.,CASSEALTGGGYEQYF,TGTGCCAGCAGTGAAGCGCTTACAGGGGGGGGCTACGAGCAGTACTTC
15,TRBJ2-3,.,TRBV25-1,TRBD2,CASSPGRGATDTQYF,TGTGCCAGCAGTCCTGGGCGGGGGGCAACAGATACGCAGTATTTT
13,TRBJ2-7,.,TRBV5-1,.,CASSLEGGYEQYF,TGCGCCAGCAGCTTGGAGGGGGGCTACGAGCAGTACTTC
18,TRBJ2-1,.,TRBV7-3,TRBD2,CASSLRPGLAGGVNEQFF,TGTGCCAGCAGCTTAAGACCGGGACTAGCGGGAGGGGTCAATGAGCAGTTCTTC
15,TRBJ2-7,.,TRBV19,.,CASSMGGSPPYEQYF,TGTGCCAGTAGTATGGGTGGCAGCCCCCCCTACGAGCAGTACTTC
13,TRBJ2-7,.,TRBV15,.,CATSGERENEQYF,TGTGCCACCAGCGGCGAACGGGAGAACGAGCAGTACTTC
13,TRBJ1-1,few,TRBV2,.,CASSQTGFAEAFF,TGTGCCAGCAGTCAAACAGGGTTTGCTGAAGCTTTCTTT
13,TRBJ1-1,.,TRBV2,.,CAGLDRVNTEAFF,TGTGCCGGATTGGACAGAGTGAACACTGAAGCTTTCTTT
13,TRBJ1-2,.,TRBV2,.,CASSLEGPYGYTF,TGTGCCAGCAGTTTGGAGGGCCCCTATGGCTACACCTTC
15,TRBJ2-1,.,TRBV6-5,TRBD2,CASSYSGTRGNEQFF,TGTGCCAGCAGTTACTCGGGGACTAGGGGCAATGAGCAGTTCTTC
15,TRBJ2-3,.,TRBV9,.,CASSVGGGNTDTQYF,TGTGCCAGCAGCGTAGGCGGGGGCAACACAGATACGCAGTATTTT
11,TRBJ2-3,.,TRBV7-9,.,CASSLEASQYF,TGTGCCAGCAGCTTAGAAGCTAGCCAGTATTTT
14,TRBJ1-6,.,TRBV13,TRBD1,CASSYRGRDSPLHF,TGTGCCAGCAGTTACAGGGGTCGGGATTCACCCCTCCACTTT
14,TRBJ2-7,once,TRBV5-4,TRBD1,CASSLEPGGYEQYF,TGTGCCAGCAGCCTGGAGCCAGGGGGATACGAGCAGTACTTC
15,TRBJ1-6,.,TRBV19,.,CASSIVGRGNSPLHF,TGTGCCAGTAGTATAGTGGGACGGGGTAATTCACCCCTCCACTTT
13,TRBJ2-5,.,TRBV29-1,.,CSVAEFQGETQYF,TGCAGCGTTGCGGAATTTCAGGGGGAGACCCAGTACTTC
15,TRBJ1-1,few,TRBV9,.,CASSVGWGGDTEAFF,TGTGCCAGCAGCGTAGGATGGGGGGGAGACACTGAAGCTTTCTTT
19,TRBJ2-3,.,TRBV5-8,.,CASSLAPSRYQPSTDTQYF,TGTGCCAGCAGCTTGGCCCCATCTCGTTACCAACCTAGCACAGATACGCAGTATTTT
13,TRBJ2-7,.,TRBV5-4,.,CASSPTGRYEQYF,TGTGCCAGCAGCCCTACGGGGCGGTACGAGCAGTACTTC
11,TRBJ1-1,.,TRBV6-5,.,CASSRGVEAFF,TGTGCCAGCTCAAGGGGGGTAGAAGCTTTCTTT
18,TRBJ2-3,.,TRBV5-1,TRBD2,CASSSTLTGGGRTDTQYF,TGCGCCAGCAGCTCGACCCTGACTGGCGGGGGTAGGACAGATACGCAGTATTTT
11,TRBJ2-4,.,TRBV20-1,.,CSARWTTSQYF,TGCAGTGCCCGCTGGACTACCTCTCAGTACTTC
17,TRBJ1-1,medium-sized,TRBV30,.,CAWGSDRFALMNTEAFF,TGTGCCTGGGGATCAGACAGGTTTGCTCTAATGAACACTGAAGCTTTCTTT
16,TRBJ1-6,.,TRBV5-1,.,CASSLELAGDNSPLHF,TGCGCCAGCAGCTTGGAGTTGGCGGGGGATAATTCACCCCTCCACTTT
14,TRBJ2-7,.,TRBV7-2,.,CASSLGVSRYEQYF,TGTGCCAGCAGCTTAGGGGTTTCGAGGTACGAGCAGTACTTC
14,TRBJ2-7,.,TRBV10-3,.,CAISRSEGVDEQYF,TGTGCCATCAGCCGATCGGAGGGGGTGGACGAGCAGTACTTC
14,TRBJ1-2,.,TRBV5-6,.,CASSHSYLIRGYTF,TGTGCCAGCAGCCATTCTTATCTTATTAGAGGCTACACCTTC
13,TRBJ1-1,.,TRBV11-1,.,CASSRQEVAEAFF,TGTGCCAGCAGCCGACAGGAAGTCGCTGAAGCTTTCTTT
13,TRBJ1-1,.,TRBV5-1,.,CASSSLVYTEAFF,TGCGCCAGCAGCTCCTTAGTATACACTGAAGCTTTCTTT
15,TRBJ2-7,.,TRBV13,.,CASSRLEGRVYEQYF,TGTGCCAGCAGCCGCCTTGAGGGGCGGGTCTACGAGCAGTACTTC
12,TRBJ2-5,.,TRBV14,.,CASSHFRETQYF,TGTGCCAGCAGCCACTTTAGAGAGACCCAGTACTTC
17,TRBJ2-3,.,TRBV4-3,TRBD2,CASSRLLAGGVTDTQYF,TGCGCCAGCAGCCGGTTACTAGCGGGGGGCGTGACAGATACGCAGTATTTT